This T cell receptor beta chain was sequenced in a study of cytomegalovirus exposure and HLA in healthy donors. Study-level findings and limits: Within the approximately 130 validation repertoires, first-cohort TCR clusters tended to co-occur, according to a later analysis.

Profiling relied on immunoSEQ multiplex PCR, and the TCRdb table lists in-frame clones only, not all of them. The sample contains some 75,000 clones, about 95% of which appear only once. Worth noting for this clone: Its antigen is undetermined.

The CDR3 extends over 12 amino acids. The V gene lost 5 bases and the J gene lost 9 bases, with 11 bases spanning the gap. From germline, CDR1 is SGHVS and CDR2 FQNEAQ. The specimen sequenced was PBMCs. The receptor was derived from a woman between 18 and 29 years old in good health and CMV-seronegative. V is TRBV7-8 and J is TRBJ2-1; perhaps TRBD2 as D (5 bases). The CDR3 loop reads CASSPVRGEQFF. CDR3 bases: TGTGCCAGCAGCCCTGTACGGGGTGAGCAGTTCTTC.